This T cell receptor (beta chain) came from a study of vaccination effects on CD4 cells after COVID-19. Overall study: Participants were given two doses of BNT162b2 or mRNA-1273 vaccine. A few million PBMC per well received approximately 10 IU/ml IL-2 and approximately 9.2 ug/ml peptides in culture.

The authors isolated CD4+ T cells after nine to eleven days of culture. A half-volume exchange with IL-2 medium occurred on days 3 and 7. Study outcomes and limitations: Marked clonal contraction of infection- and vaccine-induced clones was seen late after vaccination.

Of note for this clone: Antigen specificity is unknown.

The germline V gene has CDR1 MRHNA and CDR2 SNTAGT. The CDR3 has 16 amino acids. V lost 3 bases, J lost 0 bases, and 12 bases lay in between. The table came from immunoSEQ multiplex PCR; TCRdb's copy has only in-frame clones and leaves some out. Of about 70,000 clones listed, around 77% are singletons. This clonotype was obtained from a human donor who received a COVID-19 vaccine. The V gene is TRBV6-4, the J gene TRBJ1-5; D unresolved. The sequenced sample was CD4+ T cells from PBMCs cultured without peptide, obtained before COVID-19 vaccination. The CDR3 protein is CASSEVVGSSNQPQHF. The DNA for the CDR3 is TGTGCCAGCAGTGAGGTAGTGGGGTCTAGCAATCAGCCCCAGCATTTT.